These 28 T cell receptor beta chains were all obtained from the same sample, sequenced in a study of blood T cell repertoires in COVID-19. Assay used: immunoSEQ multiplex PCR; TCRdb lists only in-frame clones, some missing. The table lists fewer than 200,000 clones, around 78% of them singletons. Sequencing was performed on PBMCs or T cells enriched from blood (not recorded which). These TCRs come from a woman in her fifties or sixties who had recovered from COVID-19.

V and J are TRBV5-1 and TRBJ1-1; perhaps TRBD1 as D (5 bases). Trimming left V 4 bases short and J 4 bases short, with 17 bases between. This CDR3 is 15 amino acids long. CDR1 is SGHRS, CDR2 YFSETQ, per germline. CDR3 in DNA: TGCGCCAGCAGCACACGACAGTCTTTCATCACTGAAGCTTTCTTT. The encoded protein is CASSTRQSFITEAFF.

The chain combines TRBV7-2 with TRBJ1-2, with a weak D call TRBD1 (5 bases). The germline gives CDR1 SGHTA, CDR2 FQGNSA. Trimming took off 7 bases at V and 8 bases at J, with 17 bases between the two ends. CDR3 length equals 13 residues. CDR3 region: CASTMPGGGGYTF. CDR3 in DNA: TGTGCCAGCACGATGCCTGGGGGGGGAGGCTACACCTTC.

The chain uses TRBV30 and TRBJ1-1; 8 bases are a match to TRBD1. The CDR3 runs to 12 residues. V was clipped by 5 bases and J by 5 bases; unmatched bases: 4. Germline values: CDR1 GTSNPN, CDR2 SVGIG (reference sequence). The DNA of the CDR3 is TGTGCCTGGGACAGGGGAGTGACTGAAGCTTTCTTT. This codes for CAWDRGVTEAFF.

The chain links TRBV5-1 to TRBJ1-1; 7 bases map to TRBD1. The V segment lost 6 bases and the J segment 1 base; nucleotides outside the gene matches: 6. The length of the CDR3 is 14 residues. Germline-derived CDR1 and CDR2 are SGHRS and YFSETQ. The CDR3 nucleotides read TGCGCCAGCACTCTATCAGGGGGGAACACTGAAGCTTTCTTT. Translated, it gives CASTLSGGNTEAFF.

DNA for the CDR3: TGTGCCAGCACCCCACGAGGACAGACTATAGATGGTGAGCAGTTCTTC. It codes for CASTPRGQTIDGEQFF. The rearrangement links TRBV7-8 to TRBJ2-1, with D perhaps matching TRBD1 (6 bases). Germline assignment: CDR1 SGHVS and CDR2 FQNEAQ. The CDR3 is made up of 16 amino acids. V lost 7 bases and J lost 9, with 25 bases in between. Looking up the rest from reference TRBV7-8 and TRBJ2-1 gives the full variable domain: GAGVSQSPRYKVAKRGQDVALRCDPISGHVSLFWYQQALGQGPEFLTYFQNEAQLDKSGLPSDRFFAERPEGSVSTLKIQRTQQEDSAVYLCASTPRGQTIDGEQFFGPGTRLTVL.

The chain combines TRBV14 with TRBJ1-1; D unclear. Germline loops: CDR1 SGHDN, CDR2 FVKESK. The CDR3 has 15 amino acids. Trimming took 1 base from V and 1 from J, leaving 10 bases between them. The CDR3 region has the DNA TGTGCCAGCAGCCAAGTTACTACCAGGAACACTGAAGCTTTCTTT. Encoded protein: CASSQVTTRNTEAFF.

CDR3 residues: CASGPYEQYV. As DNA, the CDR3 is TGTGCCAGCGGGCCTTACGAGCAGTACGTC. The chain combines TRBV6-5 with TRBJ2-7; D remains unclear. Per the germline V gene, CDR1 is MNHEY and CDR2 is SVGAGI. The ends were cut back, 8 bases at V and 4 bases at J, with 6 bases in the middle. The CDR3 totals 10 residues.

This sequence joins TRBV28 and TRBJ1-1; 7 positions match TRBD1. This CDR3 is built from 15 residues. The V gene end was trimmed by 4 bases and the J gene end by 4 bases; junction bases not matched to a gene: 9. The germline V gene has CDR1 MDHEN and CDR2 SYDVKM. CDR3 in amino acids: CASSSLTGFGTEAFF. CDR3 bases: TGTGCCAGCAGTTCTCTGACAGGGTTTGGCACTGAAGCTTTCTTT.

The chain carries TRBV15 and TRBJ1-1; D perhaps matches TRBD1 (5 bases). Looked up from germline, CDR1 is LNHNV and CDR2 is YYDKDF (reference sequence). V lost 5 bases and J lost 11, with 18 bases in between. The CDR3 length is 13 residues. CDR3 loop: CATSLGGSGRAFF. DNA for the CDR3: TGTGCCACCAGCCTCGGGGGGTCGGGTAGGGCTTTCTTT.

This chain links TRBV15 with TRBJ1-5; unclear D gene. CDR1 and CDR2 from the germline V gene are LNHNV and YYDKDF (reference sequence). The CDR3 loop spans 13 amino acids. The V gene lost 5 bases and the J gene lost 4 bases, with 9 bases spanning the gap. CDR3 bases: TGTGCCACCAGCTTTGGAGGTAATCAGCCCCAGCATTTT. Its translation is CATSFGGNQPQHF.

Only one count was recorded for this clone. The chain employs TRBV6-1 and TRBJ2-7, with D perhaps TRBD2 (5 bases). V lost 3 bases to trimming and J lost 0 bases, with 15 bases between them. The CDR3 is made up of 16 amino acids. The germline CDR1 and CDR2 sequences are MNHNS and SASEGT. The CDR3 region is CASSDARAGHSYEQYV. CDR3 nucleotides: TGTGCCAGCAGTGACGCTCGGGCGGGCCACTCCTACGAGCAGTACGTC.

This clone was detected only once. The V gene is TRBV5-4, the J gene TRBJ2-7; 8 nucleotides align to TRBD2. Germline-derived CDR1 and CDR2 are SGHNT and YYREEE (reference sequence). With 4 bases clipped from V and 2 bases from J, the junction kept 5 bases outside the gene matches. The CDR3 spans 14 residues. This CDR3 is CASSPRGVPYEQYV. CDR3 sequence (DNA): TGTGCCAGCAGCCCGCGGGGGGTCCCCTACGAGCAGTACGTC.

The genes are TRBV6-5 and TRBJ1-6; 7 bases line up with TRBD1. The germline CDR1 and CDR2 sequences are MNHEY and SVGAGI. Germline trimming cut 7 bases from V and 9 bases from J; bases unmatched to any gene: 9. The CDR3 consists of 14 residues. CDR3 amino acids: CASITGQIGSPLHF. DNA of the CDR3: TGTGCCAGCATCACGGGACAGATAGGTTCACCCCTCCACTTT.

The rearrangement links TRBV7-9 to TRBJ2-2, with D perhaps matching TRBD1 (7 bases). V gave up 5 bases and J gave up 2 bases, with 9 bases separating them. This CDR3 spans 14 amino acids. Per germline, CDR1 SEHNR and CDR2 FQNEAQ (reference sequence). The CDR3 DNA follows: TGTGCCAGCAGCCAGGGGGGTAACACCGGGGAGCTGTTTTTT. This gives the protein CASSQGGNTGELFF.

The rearrangement links TRBV11-2 to TRBJ2-7, with 7 bases aligning to TRBD2. With V trimmed by 1 base and J by 3 bases, 3 bases remained unmatched. The length of the CDR3 is 14 residues. From germline, CDR1 is SGHAT and CDR2 FQNNGV. In nucleotides, the CDR3 is TGTGCCAGCAGCTTAGGGGGGGAGGGCTACGAGCAGTACGTC. Translation: CASSLGGEGYEQYV.

As to this clone: One end of the junction varies from germline; a read error may be responsible. The rearrangement uses TRBV4-3 and TRBJ2-5; 7 bases are shared with TRBD1. This CDR3 has 17 residues. Germline values: CDR1 LGHNA, CDR2 YSLEER. CDR3 nucleotides: TGCGTCAGCAGCCAAACCCCGGGACAGTTATTAAAAGAGACCCAGTACTTC. Its protein product is CVSSQTPGQLLKETQYF.

This chain links TRBV10-3 with TRBJ1-6; TRBD1 matches at 8 bases. Germline V gene data show CDR1 as ENHRY and CDR2 as SYGVKD. V gave up 6 bases and J gave up 7 bases; unmatched junction bases: 5. CDR3 length: 14 residues. The CDR3 sequence: CAIRPTGENSPLHF. The CDR3 nucleotides read TGTGCCATCAGACCGACAGGGGAGAATTCACCCCTCCACTTT.

This clone showed up just a few times. This chain joins TRBV19 and TRBJ1-3; D might be TRBD1 (5 bases). CDR3 length: 12 amino acids. Between the trimmed V and J ends, which lost 2 bases and 10 bases, there was a span of 9 bases. Germline V gene data show CDR1 as LNHDA and CDR2 as SQIVND (reference sequence). The chain's CDR3 is CASSIYRNTIYF. The CDR3 DNA reads TGTGCCAGTAGTATATACAGGAATACCATATATTTT.

The rearrangement links TRBV3-1 (or the pseudogene TRBV3-2) to TRBJ1-5; 10 nucleotides align to TRBD1. The germline CDR1 and CDR2 sequences are LGHDT and YNNKEL (reference sequence). The CDR3 spans 17 residues. J lost 0 bases, V lost 5 bases, and 7 bases had no gene match. CDR3: CASSFGQGGYSNQPQHF. The CDR3 coding sequence is TGTGCCAGCAGCTTCGGACAGGGGGGATATAGCAATCAGCCCCAGCATTTT.

The rearrangement links TRBV18 to TRBJ2-1, with TRBD2 matching over 7 bases. The J segment lost 8 bases and the V segment lost 3 bases, leaving 1 base of the junction unmatched. This CDR3 has 12 amino acids. Germline-derived CDR1 and CDR2 are KGHSH and LQKENI. CDR3 amino acids: CASSPGLDEQFF. As DNA, the CDR3 is TGTGCCAGCTCACCCGGACTAGATGAGCAGTTCTTC.

The chain recombines TRBV24-1 with TRBJ2-2; no clear D gene. Germline values: CDR1 KGHDR, CDR2 SFDVKD. The CDR3 totals 12 residues. Between the trimmed V and J ends, which lost 3 bases and 5 bases, there was a span of 3 bases. The CDR3 sequence: CATSDPTGELFF. Here the CDR3 DNA reads TGTGCCACCAGTGATCCGACCGGGGAGCTGTTTTTT.

This chain connects TRBV18 to TRBJ1-6; perhaps TRBD1 as D (5 bases). The V gene's germline CDR1 is KGHSH and CDR2 LQKENI. The V and J ends lost 5 bases and 7 bases respectively, with 15 bases between them. The CDR3 runs 15 residues. CDR3 sequence: CASSALQGENSPLHF. The CDR3 DNA reads TGTGCCAGCTCAGCACTCCAGGGCGAAAATTCACCCCTCCACTTT.

This chain connects TRBV7-3 to TRBJ1-1; D is perhaps TRBD1 (5 bases). The CDR3 runs 13 residues. Germline V gene lookup returns CDR1 SGHTA and CDR2 FQGTGA. Trimming stripped 6 bases from V and 6 bases from J, with 14 bases between. CDR3 sequence (DNA): TGTGCCAGCAGGCTGACAGATCGTCCTGAAGCTTTCTTT. Protein sequence: CASRLTDRPEAFF.

The chain recombines TRBV29-1 with TRBJ1-5, with D possibly TRBD1 on 6 matching bases. The CDR3 loop spans 16 amino acids. The germline V and J ends were trimmed by 6 bases and 2 bases, with 20 bases remaining between them. Germline values: CDR1 SQVTM, CDR2 ANQGSEA. Here the CDR3 reads CSVAPGTSLGNQPQHF. The CDR3 coding sequence is TGCAGCGTAGCCCCCGGGACATCGCTCGGCAATCAGCCCCAGCATTTT.

The chain employs TRBV27 and TRBJ2-7, with TRBD1 identical over 7 bases. Germline lookup yields CDR1 MNHEY and CDR2 SMNVEV (reference sequence). There are 13 residues in the CDR3. The J segment lost 6 bases and the V segment lost 9 bases, leaving 11 bases of the junction unmatched. The CDR3 spells CASPGTEACEQYV. Written as DNA, the CDR3 is TGTGCCAGTCCCGGGACAGAGGCCTGCGAGCAGTACGTC.

As DNA, the CDR3 is TGTGCCATCAGGGGGACAGGCCCTAACTATGGCTACACCTTC. Protein: CAIRGTGPNYGYTF. The V and J genes are TRBV10-3 and TRBJ1-2; 8 bases align to TRBD1. CDR3 length: 14 residues. In germline, CDR1 is ENHRY, CDR2 SYGVKD. After removal of 6 bases from V and 0 bases from J, the junction contained 3 bases not matched to a gene.

The V call is TRBV5-4, the J call TRBJ1-1; D perhaps matches TRBD1 (6 bases). Germline CDR1 and CDR2: SGHNT and YYREEE (reference sequence). The V gene lost 0 bases and the J gene lost 8 bases, with 14 bases spanning the gap. The CDR3 sequence is 14 residues long. CDR3 sequence: CASSLGNPGQEAFF. As DNA, the CDR3 is TGTGCCAGCAGCTTGGGGAATCCGGGACAAGAAGCTTTCTTT. Together with reference TRBV5-4 and TRBJ1-1, the CDR3 gives the full variable domain: ETGVTQSPTHLIKTRGQQVTLRCSSQSGHNTVSWYQQALGQGPQFIFQYYREEENGRGNFPPRFSGLQFPNYSSELNVNALELDDSALYLCASSLGNPGQEAFFGQGTRLTVV.

The rearrangement uses TRBV11-2 and TRBJ2-2; no clear D. Germline V CDR1 and CDR2: SGHAT, FQNNGV. Trimming removed 3 bases at V and 6 bases at J, with 17 bases between. The CDR3 has 16 residues. The CDR3 DNA sequence: TGTGCCAGCAGCTTCCGGGTGGTCCTAGGCGCCGGGGAGCTGTTTTTT. Protein: CASSFRVVLGAGELFF.